This TCR beta chain emerged from a study of T cells after yellow fever vaccination. MiXCR, applied by TCRdb to the 5' RACE reads, yields one record per CDR3 protein. The sample has about 550,000 distinct CDR3 sequences; around 21% are singletons. With regard to this clonotype: Its cognate antigen is unknown.

CDR3 length equals 15 residues. Trimming cost V 3 bases and J 0 bases, with 10 bases left between them. Study results and limitations: In post-booster samples, most primary-vaccination clones reappeared (just under 98% CD4, roughly 89% CD8).

Material: PBMCs, obtained 15 days after the yellow fever booster vaccination. The receptor was derived from a man aged 30 to 39 who received the YFV17D yellow fever vaccine. The chain links TRBV12-3 or TRBV12-4 to TRBJ2-3; no reliable D call. CDR3 in amino acids: CASSFGSTSTDTQYF. The CDR3 nucleotides are TGTGCCAGCAGTTTCGGTAGCACCAGCACAGATACGCAGTATTTT.